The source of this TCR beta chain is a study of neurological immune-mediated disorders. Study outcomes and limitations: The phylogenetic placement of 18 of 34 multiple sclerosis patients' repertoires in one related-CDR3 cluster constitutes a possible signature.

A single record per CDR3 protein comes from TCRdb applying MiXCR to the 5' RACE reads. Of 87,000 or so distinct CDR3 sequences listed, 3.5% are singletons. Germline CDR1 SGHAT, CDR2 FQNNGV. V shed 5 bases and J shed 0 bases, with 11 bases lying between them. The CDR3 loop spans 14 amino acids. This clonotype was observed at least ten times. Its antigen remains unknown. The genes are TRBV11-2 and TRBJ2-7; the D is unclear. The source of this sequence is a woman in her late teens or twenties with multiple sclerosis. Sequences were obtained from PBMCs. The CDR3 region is CASSPSSNSYEQYF. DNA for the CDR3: TGTGCCAGCAGCCCGAGTTCAAACTCCTACGAGCAGTACTTC.